This paragraph reports one T cell receptor beta chain. The sample is drawn from a study of blood T cell repertoires in COVID-19. Study background: COVID-19 samples from acute and convalescent phases originated in the United States, Italy and Spain. Sources were T cells, B-cell-depleted T cells, or PBMCs; the material itself was cDNA or gDNA.

Trimming removed 4 bases from V and 1 base from J, with 5 bases in between. Germline V gene lookup returns CDR1 MNHEY and CDR2 SMNVEV (reference sequence). The CDR3 is made up of 13 amino acids. In the original processing: Amplified reference gene primers provided the basis for estimating nucleated cell counts. Clones were sequenced by immunoSEQ multiplex PCR, and TCRdb holds only the in-frame ones, with some missing. V and J calls and clone size are given by that table; D and trimming were obtained from the DNA. The data contain 200,000 to 300,000 clones, around 80% of them singletons. The TCR originated in a woman aged 80 or over with acute or convalescent COVID-19. Sequencing input: peripheral blood. V is TRBV27 and J is TRBJ1-5; D not resolved. For the CDR3, the DNA is TGTGCCAGCAGTTCTGTGAGCAATCAGCCCCAGCATTTT. It specifies CASSSVSNQPQHF.